Detailed here is one T cell receptor beta chain. Living in 24 US areas, the participants were between roughly 18 and 89 years of age. Donors of Cohort 3 who recovered were those that had two negative PCRs, clearance, or symptom resolution. V was clipped by 6 bases and J by 7 bases, with 13 bases between them. The CDR3 covers 14 residues. Germline loops: CDR1 LGHDT, CDR2 YNNKEL (reference sequence). As handled by the study authors: How many nucleated cells were present was estimated from reference gene primer amplification. The data were produced by immunoSEQ multiplex PCR, yet TCRdb's version contains in-frame clones alone and is incomplete. V, J and clone size reflect that table, while D and trimming were determined from the DNA. This repertoire shows 150,000 to 200,000 clones, around 83% found once; its top ten account for approximately 16%. The data were taken from a study of blood T cell repertoires in COVID-19. Study as a whole: PBMCs, B-cell-depleted T cells, or T cells were the source of the cDNA or gDNA that made up the material.

The TCR was taken from a middle-aged man who had recovered from COVID-19. The rearrangement joins TRBV3-1 (or the pseudogene TRBV3-2) to TRBJ1-6; D not resolved. The material sequenced was PBMCs or T cells enriched from blood (not recorded which). DNA of the CDR3: TGTGCCAGCAGGGACCTAGGGAGCAATTCACCCCTCCACTTT. Translating it yields CASRDLGSNSPLHF.